Listed here are 26 T cell receptor beta chains from one sample, sequenced in a study of blood T cell repertoires in COVID-19. Generated by immunoSEQ multiplex PCR, the TCRdb table keeps only in-frame clones and is missing some. The sample has under 250,000 clones; more than 75% are singletons. Sequenced input: peripheral blood. All receptors come from a woman aged 80 or over with COVID-19, enrolled during active disease.

This chain connects TRBV19 to TRBJ2-3; TRBD2 agrees at 10 bases. In germline, CDR1 is LNHDA, CDR2 SQIVND (reference sequence). CDR3 length: 16 amino acids. Germline trimming cut 5 bases from V and 1 base from J; bases unmatched to any gene: 6. CDR3 in DNA: TGTGCCAGTAGTCAAACCGGGACTAGCGGCACAGATACGCAGTATTTT. Translation: CASSQTGTSGTDTQYF. Combining the CDR3 with reference TRBV19 and TRBJ2-3 gives the whole variable domain DGGITQSPKYLFRKEGQNVTLSCEQNLNHDAMYWYRQDPGQGLRLIYYSQIVNDFQKGDIAEGYSVSREKKESFPLTVTSAQKNPTAFYLCASSQTGTSGTDTQYFGPGTRLTVL.

Worth noting for this clone: Different DNA sequences within this sample yield the same CDR3. This chain connects TRBV5-6 to TRBJ2-7, with D uncertain. The CDR3 covers 11 residues. The V gene's germline CDR1 is SGHDT and CDR2 YYEEEE. The ends were cut back, 3 bases at V and 3 bases at J, with 4 bases in the middle. The CDR3 spells CASSSYYEQYF. For the CDR3, the DNA is TGTGCCAGCAGCTCTTACTACGAGCAGTACTTC.

The gene calls are TRBV5-5 and TRBJ2-5; D ambiguous. CDR1 is SGHKS, CDR2 YYEKEE, per germline (reference sequence). This CDR3 region has 13 residues. Trimming took 1 base from V and 2 from J, leaving 6 bases between them. The CDR3 reads CASSLFAQETQYF. The CDR3 DNA follows: TGTGCCAGCAGCTTGTTTGCGCAAGAGACCCAGTACTTC.

The chain carries TRBV7-2 and TRBJ1-4, with 9 bases matching TRBD1. CDR3 size: 14 residues. The germline CDR1 and CDR2 sequences are SGHTA and FQGNSA. Trimming cost V 5 bases and J 9 bases; bases outside gene matches: 7. The DNA of the CDR3 is TGTGCCAGCAGCCAGGAGGGACAGGGACAAAAACTGTTTTTT. Protein: CASSQEGQGQKLFF.

This clone was observed a single time. The CDR3: CASSLDGTPFGYGYTF. CDR3 sequence (DNA): TGCGCCAGCAGCTTGGATGGGACACCTTTTGGGTATGGCTACACCTTC. The V and J genes are TRBV5-1 and TRBJ1-2; perhaps TRBD1 as D (6 bases). The CDR3 extends over 16 amino acids. Trimming cost V 0 bases and J 5 bases, with 17 bases left between them. Germline CDR1 is SGHRS and CDR2 is YFSETQ.

The rearrangement uses TRBV6-5 and TRBJ1-5, with unresolved D. Trimming stripped 6 bases from V and 0 bases from J, with 9 bases between. The germline CDR1 and CDR2 sequences are MNHEY and SVGAGI. CDR3 length: 14 amino acids. This chain's CDR3 is CASSAGDSNQPQHF. The CDR3 nucleotides read TGTGCCAGCAGCGCCGGGGATAGCAATCAGCCCCAGCATTTT.

The rearrangement uses TRBV6-1 and TRBJ1-5; TRBD1 agrees at 11 bases. Losses at the gene ends were 1 base for V and 5 bases for J; bases not matched to a gene: 1. The germline CDR1 and CDR2 sequences are MNHNS and SASEGT. The CDR3 is 15 residues long. CDR3 DNA: TGTGCCAGCAGTGAAGGGGACAGGGGGGATCAGCCCCAGCATTTT. Translated, it gives CASSEGDRGDQPQHF.

This clone was found a few times. This chain uses TRBV19 with TRBJ1-2; 10 bases are shared with TRBD1. The V segment lost 2 bases and the J segment 8 bases; nucleotides outside the gene matches: 2. The germline gives CDR1 LNHDA, CDR2 SQIVND (reference sequence). The CDR3 is 13 amino acids. Written as DNA, the CDR3 is TGTGCCAGTAGTATAAAGACAGGGGGCGGCTACACCTTC. Its protein is CASSIKTGGGYTF.

The rearrangement uses TRBV24-1 and TRBJ2-2; 11 bases match TRBD1. CDR3 length: 18 amino acids. V dropped 4 bases and J dropped 4; count of bases not matched to a gene: 10. CDR1 KGHDR and CDR2 SFDVKD come from the germline V gene. CDR3 sequence: CATSDGARGTGGTGELFF. The CDR3 DNA reads TGTGCCACCAGTGACGGGGCCCGAGGGACAGGGGGCACCGGGGAGCTGTTTTTT.

The rearrangement joins TRBV28 to TRBJ2-1; D gene uncertain. The CDR3 covers 15 residues. Germline values: CDR1 MDHEN, CDR2 SYDVKM. The ends were cut back, 3 bases at V and 4 bases at J, with 13 bases in the middle. The chain's CDR3 is CASSLVASGYNEQFF. In DNA form, the CDR3 reads TGTGCCAGCAGTTTGGTAGCCTCCGGGTACAATGAGCAGTTCTTC. Combining the CDR3 with reference TRBV28 and TRBJ2-1 gives the whole variable domain DVKVTQSSRYLVKRTGEKVFLECVQDMDHENMFWYRQDPGLGLRLIYFSYDVKMKEKGDIPEGYSVSREKKERFSLILESASTNQTSMYLCASSLVASGYNEQFFGPGTRLTVL.

The genes are TRBV5-1 and TRBJ2-5, with 7 bases matching TRBD1. The CDR3 length is 14 residues. Germline assignment: CDR1 SGHRS and CDR2 YFSETQ. The J segment lost 2 bases and the V segment lost 4 bases, leaving 5 bases of the junction unmatched. The CDR3 spells CASSTGQIQETQYF. The CDR3 DNA reads as TGCGCCAGCAGCACGGGACAGATTCAAGAGACCCAGTACTTC.

V and J are TRBV28 and TRBJ1-1; D is unresolved. This CDR3 spans 14 amino acids. Between the trimmed V and J ends, which lost 2 bases and 1 base, there was a span of 8 bases. Germline V gene data show CDR1 as MDHEN and CDR2 as SYDVKM. The CDR3 sequence is CASSLRPGNTEAFF. The CDR3 nucleotides read TGTGCCAGCAGTTTAAGGCCGGGGAACACTGAAGCTTTCTTT.

This rearrangement joins TRBV3-1 (or the pseudogene TRBV3-2) to TRBJ2-5; possible D gene TRBD2, 6 bases. V gave up 4 bases and J gave up 5 bases, with 14 bases separating them. In germline, CDR1 is LGHDT, CDR2 YNNKEL (reference sequence). The CDR3 sequence is 14 residues long. The CDR3 is CASSLSLSGETQYF. CDR3 nucleotide sequence: TGTGCCAGCAGCCTCTCACTGAGCGGGGAGACCCAGTACTTC.

This chain links TRBV6-5 with TRBJ1-1; no definite D call. V was trimmed by 0 bases and J by 5 bases, leaving 10 bases between them. The CDR3 covers 14 residues. CDR1 and CDR2 (germline): MNHEY, SVGAGI. In DNA, the CDR3 is TGTGCCAGCAGTTACTCTGGGGAGCGTACTGAAGCTTTCTTT. Amino acids: CASSYSGERTEAFF.

This clone occurred once. The V gene is TRBV7-9, the J gene TRBJ1-1; D gene uncertain. The CDR3 has 15 amino acids. V gave up 1 base and J gave up 4 bases, with 13 bases separating them. Germline CDR1 is SEHNR and CDR2 is FQNEAQ (reference sequence). The chain's CDR3 is CASSLVLRAGTEAFF. CDR3 coding DNA: TGTGCCAGCAGCTTAGTTCTGAGGGCGGGCACTGAAGCTTTCTTT.

The CDR3, as DNA: TGTGCCAGCAGTGAAGGGCAGCCTATGAGGAGTGAAGCTTTCTTT. Its translation: CASSEGQPMRSEAFF. This sequence joins TRBV2 and TRBJ1-1; no clear D gene. Germline loops: CDR1 SNHLY, CDR2 FYNNEI. CDR3 length equals 15 residues. V lost 1 base, J lost 7 bases, and 16 bases lay in between.

About this clone itself: In the same sample, other DNA sequences code for this CDR3. The chain's CDR3 is CASSPQKGVNNSPLHF. DNA for the CDR3: TGTGCCAGCAGCCCCCAAAAGGGAGTAAATAATTCACCCCTCCACTTT. The chain uses TRBV7-9 and TRBJ1-6; D gene unclear. V dropped 5 bases and J dropped 5 bases, with 16 bases sitting between them. This CDR3 comprises 16 residues. Germline assignment: CDR1 SEHNR and CDR2 FQNEAQ (reference sequence). Drawing the rest from reference TRBV7-9 and TRBJ1-6, the complete variable domain is DTGVSQNPRHKITKRGQNVTFRCDPISEHNRLYWYRQTLGQGPEFLTYFQNEAQLEKSRLLSDRFSAERPKGSFSTLEIQRTEQGDSAMYLCASSPQKGVNNSPLHFGNGTRLTVT.

This clone showed up just a few times. The chain combines TRBV4-3 with TRBJ1-6; a possible D gene is TRBD1 (5 bases). The germline V gene encodes CDR1 LGHNA and CDR2 YSLEER. The CDR3 has 17 amino acids. V was shortened by 0 bases and J by 10 bases, with 19 bases between the two germline ends. The CDR3: CASSQDPTAGTRSPLHF. In DNA form, the CDR3 reads TGCGCCAGCAGCCAAGATCCCACGGCAGGGACTAGATCACCCCTCCACTTT.

The rearrangement joins TRBV5-1 to TRBJ2-5; 10 bases are shared with TRBD1. The V segment lost 4 bases and the J segment 5 bases; nucleotides outside the gene matches: 8. This CDR3 region has 15 residues. Germline V lookup: CDR1 SGHRS, CDR2 YFSETQ. CDR3 region: CASSRRQGAGETQYF. CDR3 coding DNA: TGCGCCAGCAGCCGCCGACAGGGGGCAGGGGAGACCCAGTACTTC.

The chain uses TRBV5-4 and TRBJ2-2; TRBD1 agrees at 11 bases. Germline CDR1 SGHNT, CDR2 YYREEE (reference sequence). J gave up 5 bases and V 4 bases, and 7 bases lay outside the gene matches. CDR3 length equals 16 residues. The chain's CDR3 is CASSVGTGGGTGELFF. CDR3 DNA sequence: TGTGCCAGCAGCGTCGGGACAGGGGGAGGGACCGGGGAGCTGTTTTTT.

V is TRBV2 and J is TRBJ1-6, with D tentatively TRBD1 (5 bases). The germline CDR1 and CDR2 sequences are SNHLY and FYNNEI. The V end was cut by 7 bases, the J end by 7 bases, with 11 bases between. The CDR3 contains 13 residues. Written as DNA, the CDR3 is TGTGCCAGCAAAGAGACAGTCAATTCACCCCTCCACTTT. Its protein is CASKETVNSPLHF.

The V and J genes are TRBV3-1 (or the pseudogene TRBV3-2) and TRBJ1-2; possible D gene TRBD1, 6 bases. There are 18 residues in the CDR3. The germline V gene encodes CDR1 LGHDT and CDR2 YNNKEL (reference sequence). V was trimmed by 1 base and J by 0 bases, leaving 18 bases between them. CDR3: CASSQGMREAGANYGYTF. The CDR3 bases are TGTGCCAGCAGCCAAGGCATGAGGGAAGCAGGGGCTAACTATGGCTACACCTTC.

The table lists this clone with a count of one. The chain has TRBV7-9 and TRBJ2-7; possible D gene TRBD2, 7 bases. Germline V gives CDR1 SEHNR, CDR2 FQNEAQ (reference sequence). The CDR3 is made up of 16 amino acids. Trimming stripped 1 base from V and 0 bases from J, with 13 bases between. The CDR3 DNA sequence: TGTGCCAGCAGCTTAGGCGGGGGCCGCAGCTCCTACGAGCAGTACTTC. Translation: CASSLGGGRSSYEQYF.

This chain connects TRBV5-1 to TRBJ1-1; D gene ambiguous. CDR1 is SGHRS and CDR2 is YFSETQ in the germline V gene. The CDR3 loop spans 15 amino acids. The V and J ends lost 0 bases and 2 bases respectively, with 11 bases between them. This CDR3 is CASSLVADLNTEAFF. DNA of the CDR3: TGCGCCAGCAGCTTGGTTGCGGATCTAAACACTGAAGCTTTCTTT.

This CDR3 is CASSYSGGQGDSPLHF. The CDR3 nucleotides are TGTGCCAGCAGTTACTCGGGGGGACAGGGTGATTCACCCCTCCACTTT. This chain connects TRBV6-5 to TRBJ1-6; 9 bases agree with TRBD1. CDR1 and CDR2 (germline): MNHEY, SVGAGI. Trimming at V came to 0 bases and at J to 8 bases, leaving 5 bases not matched to a gene. CDR3 size: 16 residues.

The chain combines TRBV10-3 with TRBJ2-5; 9 bases line up with TRBD2. The J segment lost 5 bases and the V segment lost 10 bases, leaving 5 bases of the junction unmatched. The CDR3 is 12 residues long. Germline V lookup: CDR1 ENHRY, CDR2 SYGVKD. The CDR3 region has the DNA TGTGCCAGCGGGGGGGCCGCGGAGACCCAGTACTTC. This gives the protein CASGGAAETQYF.